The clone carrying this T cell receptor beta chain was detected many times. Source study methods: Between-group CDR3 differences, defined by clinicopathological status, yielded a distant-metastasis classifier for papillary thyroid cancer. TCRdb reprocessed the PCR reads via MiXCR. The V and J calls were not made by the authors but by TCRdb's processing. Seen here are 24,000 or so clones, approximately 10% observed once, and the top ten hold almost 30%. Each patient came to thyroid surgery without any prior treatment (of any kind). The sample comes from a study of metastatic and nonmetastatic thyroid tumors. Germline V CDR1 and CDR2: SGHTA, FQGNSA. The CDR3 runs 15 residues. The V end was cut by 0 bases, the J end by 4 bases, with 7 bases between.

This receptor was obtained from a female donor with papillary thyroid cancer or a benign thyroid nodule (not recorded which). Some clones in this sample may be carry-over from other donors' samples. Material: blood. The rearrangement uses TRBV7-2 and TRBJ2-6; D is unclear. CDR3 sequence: CASSLAGAGANVLTF. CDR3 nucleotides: TGTGCCAGCAGCTTAGCGGGCGCCGGGGCCAACGTCCTGACTTTC.